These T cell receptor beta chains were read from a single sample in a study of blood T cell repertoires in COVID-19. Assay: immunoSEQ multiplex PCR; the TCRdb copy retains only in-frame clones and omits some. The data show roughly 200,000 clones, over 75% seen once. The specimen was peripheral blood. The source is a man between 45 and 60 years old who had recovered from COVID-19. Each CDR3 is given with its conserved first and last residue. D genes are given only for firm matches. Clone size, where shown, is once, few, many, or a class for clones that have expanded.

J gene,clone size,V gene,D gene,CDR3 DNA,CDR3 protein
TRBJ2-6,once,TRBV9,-,TGTGCCAGCAGCGTACCCGGAGTGGACAGCCACCGCTCTGGGGCCAACGTCCTGACTTTC,CASSVPGVDSHRSGANVLTF
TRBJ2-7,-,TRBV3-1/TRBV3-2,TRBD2,TGTGCCAGCAGCCAAGATAGCGGGCCTAGCTCCTACGAGCAGTACTTC,CASSQDSGPSSYEQYF
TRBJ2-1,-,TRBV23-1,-,TGCGCCAGCAGTCAAGGGGCAGGGAATCCCTACAATGAGCAGTTCTTC,CASSQGAGNPYNEQFF
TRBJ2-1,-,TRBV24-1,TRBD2,TGTGCCACCAGTGATGTAGCGGGAGGGCCGATTTTAAGCTCCTACAATGAGCAGTTCTTC,CATSDVAGGPILSSYNEQFF
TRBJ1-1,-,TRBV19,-,TGTGCCAGTAGTATAGCGGGTCCGGGGGGATACACTGAAGCTTTCTTT,CASSIAGPGGYTEAFF
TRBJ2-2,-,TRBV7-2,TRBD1,TGTGCCAGCAGCTTACAGACAGGGGCGCCCGGGGAGCTGTTTTTT,CASSLQTGAPGELFF
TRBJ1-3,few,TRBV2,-,TGTGCCAGCAGTGGACAGCAAACTGGAAACACCATATATTTT,CASSGQQTGNTIYF
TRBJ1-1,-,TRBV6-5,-,TGTGCCAGCAGTTATATCAGGGGCATGAACACTGAAGCTTTCTTT,CASSYIRGMNTEAFF
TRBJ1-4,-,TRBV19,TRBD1,TGTGCCAGTAGTAACCGGGACAGTTATGAAAAACTGTTTTTT,CASSNRDSYEKLFF
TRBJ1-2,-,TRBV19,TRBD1,TGTGCCAGTAGTCTTCGGACAGGGATGGTAGTAAGTGGCTACACCTTC,CASSLRTGMVVSGYTF
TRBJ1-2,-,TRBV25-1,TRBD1,TGTGCCAGCAGTGAATACCAGGGGGGTGGCTTTAGGAATGGCTACACCTTC,CASSEYQGGGFRNGYTF
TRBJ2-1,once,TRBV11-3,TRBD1,TGTGCCAGCAGCGGGGGACAGGGGAACAATGAGCAGTTCTTC,CASSGGQGNNEQFF
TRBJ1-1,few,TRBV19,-,TGTGCCAGTAGTAATAGTGGGAGGGGGAACACTGAAGCTTTCTTT,CASSNSGRGNTEAFF
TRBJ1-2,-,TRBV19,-,TGTGCCAGTAGTATATCCCCAGGGCGCGGACGCTATGGCTACACCTTC,CASSISPGRGRYGYTF
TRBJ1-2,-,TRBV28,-,TGTGCCAGCAGGCGCTCGGGACAAGAAAAAGCTAACTATGGCTACACCTTC,CASRRSGQEKANYGYTF
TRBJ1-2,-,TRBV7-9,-,TGTGCCAGCAGCTTAGCGGATCCGGCGGCGGGCTACACCTTC,CASSLADPAAGYTF
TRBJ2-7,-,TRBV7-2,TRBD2,TGTGCCAGCAGCGAAGGACTAGCGGGAGGGAGGAGGCAGTACTTC,CASSEGLAGGRRQYF
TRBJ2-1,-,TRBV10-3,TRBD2,TGTGCCATCAGTGAGCTAGCGGGAAGTATCGATGAGCAGTTCTTC,CAISELAGSIDEQFF
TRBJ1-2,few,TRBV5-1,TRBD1,TGCGCCAGCAGCTTGGTGGGGACAGCGGCGGGTAACTATGGCTACACCTTC,CASSLVGTAAGNYGYTF
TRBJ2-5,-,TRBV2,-,TGTGCCAGCACAAGCGACCTCTCCCAAGAGACCCAGTACTTC,CASTSDLSQETQYF
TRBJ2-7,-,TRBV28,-,TGTGCCAGCAGTTTTCGGAGAGGGAATTACGAGCAGTACTTC,CASSFRRGNYEQYF
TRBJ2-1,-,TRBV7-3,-,TGTGCCAGCAGTCCCGGTTTAGCGCACAATGAGCAGTTCTTC,CASSPGLAHNEQFF
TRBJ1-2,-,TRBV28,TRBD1,TGTGCCAGCAGCCGGACATTACAGGGGAGAGGCTACACCTTC,CASSRTLQGRGYTF
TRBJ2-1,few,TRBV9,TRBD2,TGTGCCAGCAGCGTCTATACGGGAGGATCCTACAATGAGCAGTTCTTC,CASSVYTGGSYNEQFF
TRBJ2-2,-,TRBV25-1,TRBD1,TGTGCCAGCAGTGATCCAAACAGGGGGGCCGGGGAGCTGTTTTTT,CASSDPNRGAGELFF
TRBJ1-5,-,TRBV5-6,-,TGTGCCAGCAGCTTGGACATGGGCTGGCCCCAGCATTTT,CASSLDMGWPQHF
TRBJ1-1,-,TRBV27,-,TGTGCCAGCAGTCGGTCGACCCTGACAACCTTAAACACTGAAGCTTTCTTT,CASSRSTLTTLNTEAFF
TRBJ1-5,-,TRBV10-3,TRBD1,TGTGCCATCAGTGCGGACAGGGACTACTATAGCAATCAGCCCCAGCATTTT,CAISADRDYYSNQPQHF
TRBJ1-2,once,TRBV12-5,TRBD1,TGTGCTAGTGGATACGGGACAGCCTATGGCTACACCTTC,CASGYGTAYGYTF
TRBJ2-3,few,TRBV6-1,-,TGTGCCAGCAGTGACCGGTATTTGGATACGCAGTATTTT,CASSDRYLDTQYF
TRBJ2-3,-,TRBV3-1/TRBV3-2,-,TGTGCCAGCAGCCAAGACGTTAGAAGCACAGATACGCAGTATTTT,CASSQDVRSTDTQYF
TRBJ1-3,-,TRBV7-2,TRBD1,TGTGCCAGCAGCCGCCAGGGACAGAGCTCTGGAAACACCATATATTTT,CASSRQGQSSGNTIYF
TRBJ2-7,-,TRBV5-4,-,TGTGCCAGCAGCCCGGGACAGGGAGCGGGAGGGCCCACCTACGAGCAGTACTTC,CASSPGQGAGGPTYEQYF
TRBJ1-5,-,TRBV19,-,TGTGCCAGTAGTGAAGACAGTAGCAATCAGCCCCAGCATTTT,CASSEDSSNQPQHF
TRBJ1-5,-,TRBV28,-,TGTGCCAGCAGTGCGTACGGAGGGGGCAATCAGCCCCAGCATTTT,CASSAYGGGNQPQHF
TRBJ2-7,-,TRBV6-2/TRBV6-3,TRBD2,TGTGCCAGCAGTTACATAACCGGGACTAGCGGGATGGCCGCCTACGAGCAGTACTTC,CASSYITGTSGMAAYEQYF
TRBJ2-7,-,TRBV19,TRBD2,TGTGCCACGGGACTAGCGGGAGCCTACGAGCAGTACTTC,CATGLAGAYEQYF
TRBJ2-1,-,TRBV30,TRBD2,TGTGCCTGGAGTGCAAAACCGGGACTAGCGGGATCCAGCTCCTACAATGAGCAGTTCTTC,CAWSAKPGLAGSSSYNEQFF
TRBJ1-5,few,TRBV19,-,TGTGCCAGTAGTTGGGGCGGGACGGATCAGCCCCAGCATTTT,CASSWGGTDQPQHF
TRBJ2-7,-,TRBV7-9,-,TGTGCCAGCAGCCAAGGCGGCCACGAGCAGTACTTC,CASSQGGHEQYF
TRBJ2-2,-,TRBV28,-,TGTGCCAGCAGTCGTACGAACACCGGGGAGCTGTTTTTT,CASSRTNTGELFF